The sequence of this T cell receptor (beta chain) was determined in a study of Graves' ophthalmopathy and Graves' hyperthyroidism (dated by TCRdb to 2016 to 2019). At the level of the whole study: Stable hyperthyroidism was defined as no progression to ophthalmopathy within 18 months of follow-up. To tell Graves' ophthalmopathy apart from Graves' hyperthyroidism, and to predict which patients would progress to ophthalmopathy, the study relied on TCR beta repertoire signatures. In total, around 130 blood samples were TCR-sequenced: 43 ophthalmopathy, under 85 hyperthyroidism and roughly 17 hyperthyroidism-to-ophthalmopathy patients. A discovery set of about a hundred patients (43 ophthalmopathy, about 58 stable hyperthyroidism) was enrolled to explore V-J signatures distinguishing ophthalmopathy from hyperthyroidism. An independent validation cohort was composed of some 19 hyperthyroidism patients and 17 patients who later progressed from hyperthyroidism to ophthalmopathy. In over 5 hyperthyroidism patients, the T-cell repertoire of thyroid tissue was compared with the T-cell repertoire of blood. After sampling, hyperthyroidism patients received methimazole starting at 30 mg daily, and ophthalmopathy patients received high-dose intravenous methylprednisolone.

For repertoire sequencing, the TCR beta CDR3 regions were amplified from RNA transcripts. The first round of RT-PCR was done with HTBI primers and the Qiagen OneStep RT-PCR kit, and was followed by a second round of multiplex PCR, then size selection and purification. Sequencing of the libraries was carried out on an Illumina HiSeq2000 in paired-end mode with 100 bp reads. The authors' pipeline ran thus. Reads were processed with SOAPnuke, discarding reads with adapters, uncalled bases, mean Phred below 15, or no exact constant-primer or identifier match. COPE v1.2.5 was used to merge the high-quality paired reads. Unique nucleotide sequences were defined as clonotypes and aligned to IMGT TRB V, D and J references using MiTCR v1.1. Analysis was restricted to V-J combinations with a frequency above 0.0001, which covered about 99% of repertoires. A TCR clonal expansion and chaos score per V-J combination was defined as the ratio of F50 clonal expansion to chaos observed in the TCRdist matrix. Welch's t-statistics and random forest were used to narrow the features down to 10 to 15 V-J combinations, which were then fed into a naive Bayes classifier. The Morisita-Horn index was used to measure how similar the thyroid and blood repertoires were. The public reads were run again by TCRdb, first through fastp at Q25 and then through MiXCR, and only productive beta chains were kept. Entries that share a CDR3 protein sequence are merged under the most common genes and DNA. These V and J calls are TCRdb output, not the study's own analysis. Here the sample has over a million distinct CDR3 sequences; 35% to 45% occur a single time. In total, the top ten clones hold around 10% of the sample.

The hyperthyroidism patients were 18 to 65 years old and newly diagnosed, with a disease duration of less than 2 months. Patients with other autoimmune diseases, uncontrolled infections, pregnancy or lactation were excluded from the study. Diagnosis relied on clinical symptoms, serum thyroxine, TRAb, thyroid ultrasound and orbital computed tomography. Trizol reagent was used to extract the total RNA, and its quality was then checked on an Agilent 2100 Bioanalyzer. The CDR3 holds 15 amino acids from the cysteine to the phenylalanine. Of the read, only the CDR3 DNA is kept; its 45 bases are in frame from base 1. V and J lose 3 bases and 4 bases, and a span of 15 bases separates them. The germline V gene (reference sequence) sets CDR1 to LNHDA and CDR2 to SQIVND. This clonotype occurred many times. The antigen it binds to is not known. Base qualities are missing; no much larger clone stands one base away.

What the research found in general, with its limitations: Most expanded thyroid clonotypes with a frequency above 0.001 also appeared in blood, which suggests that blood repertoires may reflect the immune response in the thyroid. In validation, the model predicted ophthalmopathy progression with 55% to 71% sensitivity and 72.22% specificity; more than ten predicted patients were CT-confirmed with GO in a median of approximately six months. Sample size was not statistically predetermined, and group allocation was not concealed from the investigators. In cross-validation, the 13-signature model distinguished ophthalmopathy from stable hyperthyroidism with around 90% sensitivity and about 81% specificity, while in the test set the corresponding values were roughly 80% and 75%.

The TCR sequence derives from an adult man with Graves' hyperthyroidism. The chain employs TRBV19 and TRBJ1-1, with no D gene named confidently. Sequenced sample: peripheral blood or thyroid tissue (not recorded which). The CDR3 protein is CASSMGPQPPTEAFF. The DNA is TGTGCCAGTAGTATGGGTCCACAGCCCCCCACTGAAGCTTTCTTT.